The next 20 T cell receptor beta chains were all read from a single sample in a study of T cells after yellow fever vaccination. MiXCR, applied by TCRdb to the 5' RACE reads, yields one record per CDR3 protein. The sample lists 300,000 to 450,000 distinct CDR3 sequences, around 8.1% seen once, with approximately 16% in the top ten. This specimen consisted of PBMCs, obtained about 49 days after the first yellow fever vaccination. The origin of the receptors is a man younger than 35 who received the YFV17D yellow fever vaccine.

This clonotype occurred a few times. V is TRBV7-2 and J is TRBJ1-6; TRBD1 might be the D (5 bases). Looked up from germline, CDR1 is SGHTA and CDR2 is FQGNSA. This CDR3 contains 15 residues. Trimming took 4 bases from V and 9 from J, leaving 16 bases between them. In DNA, the CDR3 is TGTGCCAGCAGCTCAGACATACCAGGGTTTTCACCCCTCCACTTT. Translated: CASSSDIPGFSPLHF.

The J gene is TRBJ2-2, the V gene TRBV2; possible D gene TRBD1, 5 bases. Germline assignment: CDR1 SNHLY and CDR2 FYNNEI. V was trimmed by 3 bases and J by 0 bases, leaving 11 bases between them. The length of the CDR3 is 16 residues. This CDR3 is CASSDEQASNTGELFF. CDR3 DNA: TGTGCCAGCAGTGATGAACAGGCTTCGAACACCGGGGAGCTGTTTTTT.

This clonotype was detected many times. J is TRBJ2-1 and V is TRBV9, with D hard to call. CDR1 SGDLS and CDR2 YYNGEE come from the germline V gene. This CDR3 has 13 residues. Trimming took off 0 bases at V and 9 bases at J, with 10 bases between the two ends. Written as DNA, the CDR3 is TGTGCCAGCAGCGTAGCTATGGCGGCTGAGCAGTTCTTC. Protein product: CASSVAMAAEQFF.

V usage is TRBV28 and J usage is TRBJ2-1; TRBD1 matches 7 bases. The CDR3 is made up of 15 amino acids. CDR1 MDHEN and CDR2 SYDVKM come from the germline V gene. With 4 bases clipped from V and 5 bases from J, the junction kept 8 bases outside the gene matches. As DNA, the CDR3 is TGTGCCAGCAGTTCAGGGGGAGAGTCAAACAATGAGCAGTTCTTC. Translating it yields CASSSGGESNNEQFF.

J is TRBJ2-1 and V is TRBV27, with 10 bases fitting TRBD2. The junction had 4 bases not matched to a gene; V was cut back by 4 bases and J by 4 bases. This CDR3 is 15 amino acids long. Germline assignment: CDR1 MNHEY and CDR2 SMNVEV (reference sequence). CDR3 bases: TGTGCCAGCAGTTACGTTAGCGGGGGGTACAATGAGCAGTTCTTC. The encoded protein is CASSYVSGGYNEQFF.

The rearrangement joins TRBV18 to TRBJ1-1; TRBD1 agrees at 8 bases. The CDR3 is made up of 16 amino acids. CDR1 KGHSH and CDR2 LQKENI come from the germline V gene. J lost 3 bases, V lost 3 bases, and 9 bases had no gene match. The CDR3 reads CASSPQGAGAYTEAFF. The CDR3, as DNA: TGTGCCAGCTCACCTCAGGGGGCTGGAGCGTACACTGAAGCTTTCTTT.

There are a few counts of this clonotype. The CDR3 reads CASSDRDREVNGYTF. CDR3 nucleotides: TGTGCCAGCAGCGACCGGGACAGGGAGGTCAATGGCTACACCTTC. The chain combines TRBV7-9 with TRBJ1-2; 9 bases are a match to TRBD1. CDR3 size: 15 residues. The J segment lost 6 bases and the V segment lost 5 bases, leaving 10 bases of the junction unmatched. Germline V gives CDR1 SEHNR, CDR2 FQNEAQ (reference sequence).

The rearrangement links TRBV6-6 to TRBJ2-7; D gene unclear. Germline V gene data show CDR1 as MNHNY and CDR2 as SVGAGI (reference sequence). Trimming shortened V by 2 bases and J by 7 bases, and 12 bases separated the two germline ends. This CDR3 is 13 amino acids long. CDR3 DNA: TGTGCCAGCAGTTACGGGTTAGGGATGGAGCAGTACGTC. Its protein is CASSYGLGMEQYV.

This clonotype was found a few times. The chain recombines TRBV7-2 with TRBJ2-3; 10 bases align to TRBD1. The germline CDR1 and CDR2 sequences are SGHTA and FQGNSA. Trimming at V came to 8 bases and at J to 3 bases, leaving 5 bases not matched to a gene. There are 14 residues in the CDR3. CDR3: CASHGDRGTDTQYF. The CDR3 DNA reads as TGTGCCAGCCACGGGGACAGGGGAACAGATACGCAGTATTTT.

This clonotype showed up just a few times. The V and J genes are TRBV6-2 or TRBV6-3 and TRBJ2-7, with a weak D call TRBD1 (6 bases). This CDR3 is built from 13 residues. Germline V gene data show CDR1 as MNHEY and CDR2 as SVGEGT. V was shortened by 6 bases and J by 6 bases, with 15 bases between the two germline ends. The CDR3 loop reads CASSSQGRSEQYF. CDR3 bases: TGTGCCAGCAGCTCACAGGGCCGGAGCGAGCAGTACTTC.

This clonotype was found a few times. The rearrangement joins TRBV7-8 to TRBJ1-5; D is unclear. Between the trimmed V and J ends, which lost 5 bases and 6 bases, there was a span of 20 bases. This CDR3 region has 16 residues. CDR1 is SGHVS, CDR2 FQNEAQ, per germline. In DNA form, the CDR3 reads TGTGCCAGCAGCGCAGAACAGCTCCAAGTGGGTCAGCCCCAGCATTTT. Translation gives CASSAEQLQVGQPQHF.

The V call is TRBV30, the J call TRBJ1-2; no definite D call. The CDR3 length is 13 residues. Germline CDR1 and CDR2: GTSNPN and SVGIG (reference sequence). Trimming left V 0 bases short and J 13 bases short, with 18 bases between. DNA of the CDR3: TGTGCCTGGAGTGTACTAAGCTATGGGTCACGCACCTTC. It specifies CAWSVLSYGSRTF.

This clonotype was seen only a few times. V and J are TRBV7-2 and TRBJ2-3; D remains ambiguous. The CDR3 spans 14 residues. Trimming shortened V by 1 base and J by 1 base, and 6 bases separated the two germline ends. CDR1 and CDR2 (germline): SGHTA, FQGNSA. CDR3 nucleotide sequence: TGTGCCAGCAGCTTAGAGTGGGGCACAGATACGCAGTATTTT. It translates to CASSLEWGTDTQYF. Using reference TRBV7-2 and TRBJ2-3 for the parts outside the CDR3, the full variable domain is GAGVSQSPSNKVTEKGKDVELRCDPISGHTALYWYRQSLGQGLEFLIYFQGNSAPDKSGLPSDRFSAERTGGSVSTLTIQRTQQEDSAVYLCASSLEWGTDTQYFGPGTRLTVL.

The J gene is TRBJ1-1, the V gene TRBV10-1; 9 bases align to TRBD1. This CDR3 is 16 amino acids long. J gave up 5 bases and V 0 bases, and 7 bases lay outside the gene matches. The germline gives CDR1 WNHNN, CDR2 SYGVQD (reference sequence). CDR3: CASSESWGTGTTEAFF. CDR3 nucleotides: TGCGCCAGCAGTGAGTCTTGGGGGACAGGGACAACTGAAGCTTTCTTT.

The rearrangement joins TRBV6-7 to TRBJ1-4; the D is unclear. TRBV6-7 counts as an open reading frame of uncertain function. This CDR3 region has 14 residues. V gave up 5 bases and J gave up 3 bases, with 10 bases separating them. CDR3 loop: CASSEDPSNEKLFF. CDR3 coding DNA: TGTGCCAGCAGTGAAGATCCTTCTAATGAAAAACTGTTTTTT.

There are a few counts of this clonotype. CDR3 sequence: CASSTLRLDTQYF. The CDR3 nucleotides read TGTGCCAGCAGTACCCTCCGGTTGGATACGCAGTATTTT. The chain combines TRBV12-3 or TRBV12-4 with TRBJ2-3; D is ambiguous. The V and J ends lost 5 bases and 6 bases respectively, with 12 bases between them. The CDR3 is made up of 13 amino acids.

This clonotype was counted many times. The chain recombines TRBV4-3 with TRBJ2-5, with 7 bases identical to TRBD2. The germline CDR1 and CDR2 sequences are LGHNA and YSLEER. The CDR3 has 14 residues. Trimming at V came to 1 base and at J to 5 bases, leaving 4 bases not matched to a gene. CDR3 sequence reads: CASSQGSGVETQYF. In nucleotides, the CDR3 is TGCGCCAGCAGCCAAGGAAGCGGGGTTGAGACCCAGTACTTC.

V and J are TRBV7-9 and TRBJ2-1; no definite D call. The CDR3 is 11 residues long. V lost 4 bases to trimming and J lost 11 bases, with 9 bases between them. Per germline, CDR1 SEHNR and CDR2 FQNEAQ (reference sequence). CDR3 in amino acids: CASSSPRKQFF. As DNA, the CDR3 is TGTGCCAGCAGCTCCCCCAGAAAGCAGTTCTTC.

This clonotype was seen only a few times. This chain links TRBV4-1 with TRBJ2-1; 11 nucleotides line up with TRBD2. J was trimmed by 8 bases and V by 3 bases; bases with no gene match: 12. The germline V gene has CDR1 MGHRA and CDR2 YSYEKL. This CDR3 has 17 residues. This chain's CDR3 is CASSHTTSGIPGDEQFF. DNA of the CDR3: TGCGCCAGCAGCCACACGACTAGCGGGATTCCCGGGGATGAGCAGTTCTTC.

DNA for the CDR3: TGTGCCAGCAGCTTAGCGATCGGGTTACAGCCCCAGCATTTT. Its protein product is CASSLAIGLQPQHF. The chain is built from TRBV7-9 and TRBJ1-5; D uncertain. V was pared by 0 bases and J by 7 bases, with 10 bases between. The CDR3 totals 14 residues. Germline V CDR1 and CDR2: SEHNR, FQNEAQ (reference sequence). The full variable domain, its missing parts supplied by reference TRBV7-9 and TRBJ1-5, is DTGVSQNPRHKITKRGQNVTFRCDPISEHNRLYWYRQTLGQGPEFLTYFQNEAQLEKSRLLSDRFSAERPKGSFSTLEIQRTEQGDSAMYLCASSLAIGLQPQHFGDGTRLSIL.